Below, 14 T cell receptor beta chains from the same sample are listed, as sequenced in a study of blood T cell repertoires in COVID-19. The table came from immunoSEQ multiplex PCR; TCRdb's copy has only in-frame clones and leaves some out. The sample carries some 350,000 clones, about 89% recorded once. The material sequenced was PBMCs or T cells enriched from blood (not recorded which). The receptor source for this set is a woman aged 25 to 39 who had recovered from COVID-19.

The CDR3 coding sequence is TGTGCCAGCAGTTTAGGGACACCCTGGGAGCAGTACTTC. Translating it yields CASSLGTPWEQYF. This rearrangement joins TRBV12-3 or TRBV12-4 to TRBJ2-7; TRBD1 is a possible D gene (5 bases). CDR3 length equals 13 residues. The germline V and J ends were trimmed by 1 base and 7 bases, with 11 bases remaining between them.

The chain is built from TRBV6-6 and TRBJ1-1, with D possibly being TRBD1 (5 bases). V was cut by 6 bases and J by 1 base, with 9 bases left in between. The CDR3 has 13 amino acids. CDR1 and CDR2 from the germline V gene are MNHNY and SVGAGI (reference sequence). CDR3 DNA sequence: TGTGCCAGCAGAGACACAGGGAACACTGAAGCTTTCTTT. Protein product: CASRDTGNTEAFF.

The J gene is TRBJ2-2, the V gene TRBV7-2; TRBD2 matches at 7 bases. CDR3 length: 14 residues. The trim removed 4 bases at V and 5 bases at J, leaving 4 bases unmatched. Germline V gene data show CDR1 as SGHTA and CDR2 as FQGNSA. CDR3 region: CASSSDGGTGELFF. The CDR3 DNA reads TGTGCCAGCAGCTCCGACGGGGGGACCGGGGAGCTGTTTTTT.

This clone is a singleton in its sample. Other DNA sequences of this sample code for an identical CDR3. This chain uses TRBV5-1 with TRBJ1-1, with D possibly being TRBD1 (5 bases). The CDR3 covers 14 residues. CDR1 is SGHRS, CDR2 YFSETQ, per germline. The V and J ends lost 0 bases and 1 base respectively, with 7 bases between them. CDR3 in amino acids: CASSLVTGNTEAFF. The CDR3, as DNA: TGCGCCAGCAGCTTGGTTACAGGGAACACTGAAGCTTTCTTT.

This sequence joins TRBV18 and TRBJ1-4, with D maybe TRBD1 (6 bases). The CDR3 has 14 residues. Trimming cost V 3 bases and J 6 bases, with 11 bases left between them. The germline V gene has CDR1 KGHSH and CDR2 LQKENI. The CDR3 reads CASSPTGNDEKLFF. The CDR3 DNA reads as TGTGCCAGCTCACCGACAGGTAACGATGAAAAACTGTTTTTT. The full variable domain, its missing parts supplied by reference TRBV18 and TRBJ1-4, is NAGVMQNPRHLVRRRGQEARLRCSPMKGHSHVYWYRQLPEEGLKFMVYLQKENIIDESGMPKERFSAEFPKEGPSILRIQQVVRGDSAAYFCASSPTGNDEKLFFGSGTQLSVL.

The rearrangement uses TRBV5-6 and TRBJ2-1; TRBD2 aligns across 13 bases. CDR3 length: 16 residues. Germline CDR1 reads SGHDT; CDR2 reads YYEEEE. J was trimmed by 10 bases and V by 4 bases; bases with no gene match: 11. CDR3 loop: CASSLITSGGVLEQFF. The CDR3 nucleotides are TGTGCCAGCAGCCTAATTACTAGCGGGGGGGTGTTGGAGCAGTTCTTC.

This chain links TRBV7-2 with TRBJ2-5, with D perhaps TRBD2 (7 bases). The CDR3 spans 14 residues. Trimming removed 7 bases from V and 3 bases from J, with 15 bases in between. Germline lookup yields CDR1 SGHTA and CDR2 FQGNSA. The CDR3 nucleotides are TGTGCCAGCACGGAGGGGGGGGCCAAAGAGACCCAGTACTTC. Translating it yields CASTEGGAKETQYF.

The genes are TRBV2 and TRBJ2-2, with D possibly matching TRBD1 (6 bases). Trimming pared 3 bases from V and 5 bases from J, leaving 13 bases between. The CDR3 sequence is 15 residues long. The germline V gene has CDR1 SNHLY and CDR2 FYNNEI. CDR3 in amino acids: CASSEPRGGTGELFF. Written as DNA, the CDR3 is TGTGCCAGCAGTGAGCCCCGAGGGGGAACCGGGGAGCTGTTTTTT. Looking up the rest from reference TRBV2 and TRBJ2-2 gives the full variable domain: EPEVTQTPSHQVTQMGQEVILRCVPISNHLYFYWYRQILGQKVEFLVSFYNNEISEKSEIFDDQFSVERPDGSNFTLKIRSTKLEDSAMYFCASSEPRGGTGELFFGEGSRLTVL.

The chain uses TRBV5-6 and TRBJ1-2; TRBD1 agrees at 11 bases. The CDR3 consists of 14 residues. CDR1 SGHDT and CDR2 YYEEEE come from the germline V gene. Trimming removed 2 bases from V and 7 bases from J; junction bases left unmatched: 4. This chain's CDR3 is CASSFRTGGGGYTF. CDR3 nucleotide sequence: TGTGCCAGCAGCTTCCGGACAGGGGGCGGTGGCTACACCTTC.

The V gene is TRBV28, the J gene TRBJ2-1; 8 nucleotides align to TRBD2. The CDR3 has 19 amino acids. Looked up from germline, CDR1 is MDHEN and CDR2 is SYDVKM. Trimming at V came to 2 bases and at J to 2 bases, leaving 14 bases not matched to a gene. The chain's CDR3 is CASSLRRGVSGEAYNEQFF. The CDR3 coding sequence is TGTGCCAGCAGTTTACGTCGTGGGGTTAGCGGGGAGGCCTACAATGAGCAGTTCTTC.

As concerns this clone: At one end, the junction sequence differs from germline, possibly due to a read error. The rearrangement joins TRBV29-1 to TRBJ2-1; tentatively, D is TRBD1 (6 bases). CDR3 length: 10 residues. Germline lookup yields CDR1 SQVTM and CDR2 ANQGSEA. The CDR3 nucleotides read TGCAGCGTTGAAGACAGGGGAAAGCTCTTC. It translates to CSVEDRGKLF.

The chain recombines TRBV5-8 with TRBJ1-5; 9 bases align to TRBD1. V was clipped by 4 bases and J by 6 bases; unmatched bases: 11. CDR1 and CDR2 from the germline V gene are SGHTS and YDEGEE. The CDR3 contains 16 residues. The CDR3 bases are TGTGCCAGCAGCCTCAACCGGGACAGGGAGACTCAGCCCCAGCATTTT. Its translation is CASSLNRDRETQPQHF.

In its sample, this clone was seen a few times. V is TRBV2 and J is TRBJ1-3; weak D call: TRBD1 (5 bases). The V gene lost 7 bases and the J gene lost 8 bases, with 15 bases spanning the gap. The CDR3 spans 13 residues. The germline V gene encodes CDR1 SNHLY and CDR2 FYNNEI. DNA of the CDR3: TGTGCCAGCACGGGGGACCGAGGGGACACCATATATTTT. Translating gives CASTGDRGDTIYF.

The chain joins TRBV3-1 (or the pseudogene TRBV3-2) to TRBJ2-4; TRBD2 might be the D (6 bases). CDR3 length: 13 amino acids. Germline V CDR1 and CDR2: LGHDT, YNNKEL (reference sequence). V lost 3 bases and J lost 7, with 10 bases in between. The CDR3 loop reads CASSHPGGNIQYF. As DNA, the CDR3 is TGTGCCAGCAGCCACCCAGGAGGGAACATTCAGTACTTC.